These T cell receptor beta chains were read from a single sample in a study of blood T cell repertoires in COVID-19. Only in-frame clones appear in the TCRdb table, and some are missing; sequencing was by immunoSEQ multiplex PCR. This sample carries some 110,000 clones, 80% to 90% of them seen once, and the ten largest clones take about 8%. Sequenced sample: peripheral blood. The source of these receptors is a man in his 70s who had recovered from COVID-19. CDR3s include the opening cysteine and the closing phenylalanine or tryptophan. D genes are given only for firm matches. Only part of the rows carry a size: once, few, many, or a class if the clone is expanded.

CDR3,DNA,V,size,J,D
CASSLQAGTNYGYTF,TGCGCCAGCAGCTTGCAGGCAGGGACTAACTATGGCTACACCTTC,TRBV5-1,NA,TRBJ1-2,NA
CASSSIPGQGNTGELFF,TGTGCCAGTAGTTCAATACCGGGACAGGGGAACACCGGGGAGCTGTTTTTT,TRBV19,NA,TRBJ2-2,TRBD1
CATSDHRTGPNEQFF,TGTGCCACCAGTGATCACCGGACAGGGCCCAATGAGCAGTTCTTC,TRBV24-1,NA,TRBJ2-1,TRBD1
CASSLGRIGVGAKNIQYF,TGTGCCAGCAGTTTAGGAAGAATAGGTGTCGGGGCCAAAAACATTCAGTACTTC,TRBV7-2,NA,TRBJ2-4,NA
CASSLFTGPLGYTF,TGTGCCAGCAGCCTATTCACAGGCCCCCTTGGCTACACCTTC,TRBV5-4,NA,TRBJ1-2,NA
CASRGDRGGGYTF,TGTGCCAGCAGGGGGGACAGGGGCGGTGGCTACACCTTC,TRBV28,NA,TRBJ1-2,TRBD1
CASSPDRGNTEAFF,TGCGCCAGCAGCCCGGACAGGGGGAACACTGAAGCTTTCTTT,TRBV5-1,NA,TRBJ1-1,TRBD1
CACRDTRSLYRAYRHEQYF,TGTGCCTGCCGGGACACGCGGTCTCTTTACAGGGCTTACCGCCACGAGCAGTACTTC,TRBV3-1/TRBV3-2,NA,TRBJ2-7,NA
CASSIMGLALNEQFF,TGTGCCAGTAGTATTATGGGACTAGCGTTGAATGAGCAGTTCTTC,TRBV19,NA,TRBJ2-1,TRBD2
CASSLRTTLTGANVLTF,TGTGCCAGCAGCTTGAGGACTACCCTGACTGGGGCCAACGTCCTGACTTTC,TRBV5-8,NA,TRBJ2-6,NA
CASSLVPGLAGGGEQFF,TGCGCCAGCAGCTTGGTCCCGGGACTAGCGGGAGGCGGTGAGCAGTTCTTC,TRBV5-1,NA,TRBJ2-1,TRBD2
CASSHGTYEQYF,TGTGCCAGCAGTCACGGGACCTACGAGCAGTACTTC,TRBV6-6,NA,TRBJ2-7,NA
CASSGTGGNTEAFF,TGTGCCAGCAGCGGAACAGGGGGGAACACTGAAGCTTTCTTT,TRBV3-1/TRBV3-2,few,TRBJ1-1,TRBD1
CASSERGEAFF,TGTGCCAGCAGCGAACGGGGTGAAGCTTTCTTT,TRBV7-2,once,TRBJ1-1,NA
CASSFVSGLDGYTF,TGTGCCAGCAGCTTCGTATCGGGGTTAGATGGCTACACCTTC,TRBV5-6,NA,TRBJ1-2,NA
CASTNPRDRGELQETQYF,TGCGCCAGCACCAACCCCCGGGACAGGGGCGAACTCCAAGAGACCCAGTACTTC,TRBV5-1,NA,TRBJ2-5,TRBD1
CASSRQDSYNEQFF,TGTGCCAGCAGCCGACAGGACTCCTACAATGAGCAGTTCTTC,TRBV6-5,NA,TRBJ2-1,NA
CSVRGQGTEAFF,TGCAGCGTCCGAGGACAGGGTACCGAAGCTTTCTTT,TRBV29-1,NA,TRBJ1-1,TRBD1